This T cell receptor beta chain was identified during a study of OX40 agonist ivuxolimab in advanced cancers. Germline CDR1 reads SGDLS; CDR2 reads YYNGEE. This CDR3 region has 14 residues. Trimming removed 3 bases at V and 2 bases at J, with 12 bases between. Drawing of blood for sampling happened at baseline, at cycle 4 day 1, and at cycle 7 day 1. Sequencing used immunoSEQ multiplex PCR; TCRdb keeps in-frame clones, though not all of them. The sample has about 33,000 clones; around 90% are singletons. The sequencing used CD4+ or CD8+ T cells sorted from blood, collected in a trial of the OX40 agonist ivuxolimab. The chain uses TRBV9 and TRBJ2-7; D is unresolved. The receptor comes from an adult with an advanced solid tumor such as melanoma, head and neck, liver or kidney cancer. The CDR3 is CASSDRPGAYEQYF. CDR3 DNA sequence: TGTGCCAGCAGCGACCGGCCCGGAGCCTACGAGCAGTACTTC.